Shown below are 30 T cell receptor beta chains from a single sample sequenced in a study of vaccination effects on CD4 cells after COVID-19. Profiling relied on immunoSEQ multiplex PCR, and the TCRdb table lists in-frame clones only, not all of them. The sample lists tens of thousands of clones; 81% were seen once. Their target antigens are unknown. Viral peptide pool expansion of antigen-specific CD4+ T cells preceded sequencing in the ViraFEST assay. Following culture for 9 to 11 days, CD4+ T cells were isolated. Participants each got two BNT162b2 or mRNA-1273 vaccine doses. Material: CD4+ T cells from PBMCs cultured with HCoV-229E spike peptides, obtained after COVID-19 vaccination. The receptor source for this set is a human donor who received a COVID-19 vaccine.

This clone has only a few counts. The chain has TRBV2 and TRBJ2-6; TRBD1 matches 7 bases. The CDR3 has 15 amino acids. V shed 7 bases, J shed 1 base, and the junction held 4 bases outside the gene matches. Germline CDR1 SNHLY, CDR2 FYNNEI. The CDR3 DNA sequence: TGTGCCAGCACTCCGGACAGGTCTGGGGCCAACGTCCTGACTTTC. The encoded protein is CASTPDRSGANVLTF.

This clone has more than one count but fewer than ten. The CDR3, as DNA: TGTGCCAGCAGCCCGACAGTGCCCCAGCCCCAGCATTTT. Protein: CASSPTVPQPQHF. The rearrangement joins TRBV7-2 to TRBJ1-5; D perhaps matches TRBD1 (5 bases). Germline CDR1 reads SGHTA; CDR2 reads FQGNSA. The V end lost 5 bases, the J end lost 7 bases, and 12 bases lay between the germline ends. This CDR3 comprises 13 residues.

The rearrangement links TRBV28 to TRBJ1-2; D might be TRBD1 (5 bases). This CDR3 has 14 residues. V lost 6 bases to trimming and J lost 6 bases, with 17 bases between them. Germline V CDR1 and CDR2: MDHEN, SYDVKM. CDR3 nucleotide sequence: TGTGCCAGCAGACTACCTCCGGGACCCAATGGCTACACCTTC. Translation: CASRLPPGPNGYTF.

The CDR3: CASSPEVVSGSGANVLTF. DNA of the CDR3: TGCGCCAGCAGCCCGGAGGTCGTATCCGGGTCTGGGGCCAACGTCCTGACTTTC. The rearrangement joins TRBV5-1 to TRBJ2-6; D is possibly TRBD2 (5 bases). This CDR3 region has 18 residues. CDR1 and CDR2 (germline): SGHRS, YFSETQ. Trimming stripped 4 bases from V and 1 base from J, with 18 bases between. Complete variable domain (other parts from reference TRBV5-1 and TRBJ2-6): KAGVTQTPRYLIKTRGQQVTLSCSPISGHRSVSWYQQTPGQGLQFLFEYFSETQRNKGNFPGRFSGRQFSNSRSEMNVSTLELGDSALYLCASSPEVVSGSGANVLTFGAGSRLTVL.

The rearrangement joins TRBV28 to TRBJ1-4; D may be TRBD1 (5 bases). Germline CDR1 is MDHEN and CDR2 is SYDVKM. V shed 6 bases and J shed 8 bases, with 13 bases lying between them. The CDR3 contains 13 residues. The CDR3 loop reads CASSGGGSEKLFF. The CDR3 region has the DNA TGTGCCAGCAGCGGGGGGGGGAGCGAAAAACTGTTTTTT.

This chain joins TRBV7-3 and TRBJ2-3, with 8 positions matching TRBD2. The CDR3 runs 14 residues. The V segment lost 6 bases and the J segment 0 bases; nucleotides outside the gene matches: 2. From germline, CDR1 is SGHTA and CDR2 FQGTGA. DNA for the CDR3: TGTGCCAGCAGGTCTAGCGGGAGCACAGATACGCAGTATTTT. Amino acid sequence: CASRSSGSTDTQYF.

The CDR3: CASSLDTGGRDTQYF. The CDR3 region has the DNA TGTGCCAGCAGCTTAGATACAGGGGGTAGGGATACGCAGTATTTT. This chain joins TRBV7-8 and TRBJ2-3; 8 nucleotides match TRBD1. Germline CDR1 SGHVS, CDR2 FQNEAQ. Unmatched junction bases numbered 6, after V lost 1 base and J lost 6 bases. The CDR3 length is 15 residues.

This chain uses TRBV5-5 with TRBJ2-5; 10 bases match TRBD2. CDR3 length equals 16 residues. Germline V CDR1 and CDR2: SGHKS, YYEKEE (reference sequence). V lost 4 bases, J lost 4 bases, and 10 bases stayed unmatched. CDR3 DNA: TGTGCCAGCAGCCGTAGCGGGGGGCCCTTTAGAGAGACCCAGTACTTC. Its protein product is CASSRSGGPFRETQYF.

J is TRBJ2-5 and V is TRBV5-1; 10 bases fit TRBD2. The germline V gene has CDR1 SGHRS and CDR2 YFSETQ. The CDR3 totals 15 residues. The junction had 5 bases not matched to a gene; V was cut back by 4 bases and J by 2 bases. The CDR3 sequence: CASSTGLAKQETQYF. The DNA of the CDR3 is TGCGCCAGCAGCACGGGACTAGCGAAACAAGAGACCCAGTACTTC.

The chain has TRBV6-5 and TRBJ1-6; D uncertain. The germline V gene encodes CDR1 MNHEY and CDR2 SVGAGI. The CDR3 is 15 residues long. Trimming shortened V by 6 bases and J by 7 bases, and 16 bases separated the two germline ends. CDR3 amino acids: CASSDTRGNNSPLHF. DNA of the CDR3: TGTGCCAGCAGCGATACACGGGGTAACAATTCACCCCTCCACTTT.

V usage is TRBV16 and J usage is TRBJ2-7; 9 bases are shared with TRBD1. J gave up 6 bases and V 4 bases, and 13 bases lay outside the gene matches. The CDR3 extends over 16 amino acids. Germline V lookup: CDR1 KGHSY, CDR2 FQNENV. The DNA for the CDR3 is TGTGCCAGCAGCCTACTGTCCGGGACAGGGAGACGCGAGCAGTACGTC. It encodes CASSLLSGTGRREQYV.

This clone turned up a few times. V and J are TRBV6-1 and TRBJ1-5; D is unclear. Germline lookup yields CDR1 MNHNS and CDR2 SASEGT. CDR3 length: 14 amino acids. The germline V and J ends were trimmed by 2 bases and 11 bases, with 16 bases remaining between them. CDR3 sequence reads: CASSETPGSRAQHF. The DNA of the CDR3 is TGTGCCAGCAGTGAAACCCCGGGGAGTCGGGCCCAGCATTTT.

V is TRBV27 and J is TRBJ2-2; no definite D call. This CDR3 spans 16 amino acids. Trimming shortened V by 2 bases and J by 0 bases, and 10 bases separated the two germline ends. The germline V gene encodes CDR1 MNHEY and CDR2 SMNVEV (reference sequence). CDR3 bases: TGTGCCAGCAGTTTAACCGGACCCCCGAACACCGGGGAGCTGTTTTTT. Protein product: CASSLTGPPNTGELFF.

The rearrangement uses TRBV6-2 or TRBV6-3 and TRBJ2-1; 9 bases align to TRBD2. Germline loops: CDR1 MNHEY, CDR2 SVGEGT. The V gene end was trimmed by 6 bases and the J gene end by 7 bases; junction bases not matched to a gene: 7. The CDR3 is made up of 14 amino acids. DNA of the CDR3: TGTGCCAGCAGCCGCGGGGGGGCCCAAAATGAGCAGTTCTTC. Protein product: CASSRGGAQNEQFF.

The CDR3 nucleotides are TGTGCCAGTAGTATGGGTGGTGTAGGCACAGATACGCAGTATTTT. This translates into CASSMGGVGTDTQYF. J is TRBJ2-3 and V is TRBV19; D unclear. The V and J ends lost 3 bases and 1 base respectively, with 11 bases between them. CDR3 length: 15 amino acids. Germline V CDR1 and CDR2: LNHDA, SQIVND (reference sequence).

The J gene is TRBJ1-3, the V gene TRBV5-1, with D perhaps TRBD1 (5 bases). The germline V gene has CDR1 SGHRS and CDR2 YFSETQ. The CDR3 is 13 amino acids. Trimming took off 0 bases at V and 7 bases at J, with 8 bases between the two ends. CDR3 loop: CASSLAWDNTIYF. The CDR3 region has the DNA TGCGCCAGCAGCTTGGCCTGGGACAACACCATATATTTT.

This CDR3 reads CASSYSTSYEQYV. CDR3 in DNA: TGTGCCAGCAGTTACAGTACCTCCTACGAGCAGTACGTC. The V gene is TRBV6-6, the J gene TRBJ2-7; no clear D. Germline V gives CDR1 MNHNY, CDR2 SVGAGI (reference sequence). The CDR3 is made up of 13 amino acids. V lost 2 bases to trimming and J lost 0 bases, with 5 bases between them.

This chain connects TRBV7-3 to TRBJ2-1, with D tentatively TRBD1 (6 bases). CDR3 length: 13 amino acids. Looked up from germline, CDR1 is SGHTA and CDR2 is FQGTGA. V dropped 5 bases and J dropped 3 bases, with 8 bases sitting between them. The CDR3 sequence: CASSPQGYNEQFF. DNA for the CDR3: TGTGCCAGCAGCCCACAGGGCTACAATGAGCAGTTCTTC.

The chain combines TRBV6-1 with TRBJ1-3, with D perhaps matching TRBD1 (6 bases). Per the germline V gene, CDR1 is MNHNS and CDR2 is SASEGT. The CDR3 totals 15 residues. Trimming cost V 2 bases and J 4 bases, with 12 bases left between them. The CDR3 sequence: CASSEIWGLGNTIYF. The DNA for the CDR3 is TGTGCCAGCAGTGAAATTTGGGGGCTCGGAAACACCATATATTTT.

In this sample, this clone turned up once. The chain combines TRBV27 with TRBJ1-1; D is possibly TRBD1 (6 bases). The CDR3 is 15 residues long. Trimming removed 2 bases from V and 5 bases from J, with 15 bases in between. Germline V gene data show CDR1 as MNHEY and CDR2 as SMNVEV (reference sequence). This CDR3 is CASSLKRGTSTEAFF. The CDR3 DNA reads as TGTGCCAGCAGTTTAAAAAGGGGGACGAGTACTGAAGCTTTCTTT.

This clone was recorded a few times. In DNA, the CDR3 is TGCGCCAGCAGCCAGGACTCGTTAGGGCGACAGCCCCAGCATTTT. It encodes CASSQDSLGRQPQHF. The chain has TRBV4-3 and TRBJ1-5; D gene uncertain. CDR1 and CDR2 (germline): LGHNA, YSLEER. V was cut by 3 bases and J by 7 bases, with 16 bases left in between. CDR3 length: 15 residues.

The chain has TRBV15 and TRBJ2-5; TRBD2 matches at 11 bases. The CDR3 consists of 16 residues. Unmatched junction bases numbered 5, after V lost 0 bases and J lost 5 bases. Germline CDR1 and CDR2: LNHNV and YYDKDF (reference sequence). The chain's CDR3 is CATSRDRLAGTETQYF. The CDR3 region has the DNA TGTGCCACCAGCAGAGATCGACTAGCGGGGACCGAGACCCAGTACTTC.

This chain links TRBV4-3 with TRBJ1-1; TRBD1 matches 8 bases. This CDR3 comprises 14 residues. From germline, CDR1 is LGHNA and CDR2 YSLEER. Trimming at V came to 3 bases and at J to 4 bases, leaving 4 bases not matched to a gene. The CDR3 here is CASSHDRGGTEAFF. The CDR3 region has the DNA TGCGCCAGCAGCCACGACAGGGGTGGCACTGAAGCTTTCTTT.

V usage is TRBV7-2 and J usage is TRBJ2-7, with D unclear. Germline assignment: CDR1 SGHTA and CDR2 FQGNSA. Deletions cut 3 bases from V and 2 bases from J, with 11 bases between. The CDR3 is 14 residues long. The CDR3, as DNA: TGTGCCAGCAGCTTGGTCGACGGTCCCTACGAGCAGTACGTC. Protein: CASSLVDGPYEQYV.

A single count supports this clone. The rearrangement joins TRBV18 to TRBJ1-5; possible D gene TRBD1, 6 bases. Trimming cost V 3 bases and J 6 bases, with 12 bases left between them. Germline lookup yields CDR1 KGHSH and CDR2 LQKENI. The CDR3 runs 14 residues. This CDR3 is CASSPTGLGQPQHF. In DNA, the CDR3 is TGTGCCAGCTCACCCACAGGGTTGGGTCAGCCCCAGCATTTT.

The gene calls are TRBV2 and TRBJ2-5; D gene ambiguous. Germline values: CDR1 SNHLY, CDR2 FYNNEI. The CDR3 has 12 amino acids. V was trimmed by 7 bases and J by 1 base, leaving 7 bases between them. CDR3 bases: TGTGCCAGCACACTGCTCCAAGAGACCCAGTACTTC. Residues: CASTLLQETQYF.

This clone has only a few counts. Additional DNA sequences in this sample encode the identical CDR3. The V call is TRBV18, the J call TRBJ1-1; a possible D gene is TRBD1 (5 bases). The CDR3 length is 13 residues. Germline lookup yields CDR1 KGHSH and CDR2 LQKENI. With 2 bases removed from V and 6 bases from J, the gap between germline ends came to 10 bases. The CDR3 sequence is CASSPGQGPEAFF. As DNA, the CDR3 is TGTGCCAGCTCACCAGGGCAGGGACCTGAAGCTTTCTTT.

This clone has just one count. This chain links TRBV28 with TRBJ1-5, with 7 bases aligning to TRBD1. Germline-derived CDR1 and CDR2 are MDHEN and SYDVKM. V was pared by 7 bases and J by 0 bases, with 9 bases of the junction left unmatched. CDR3 length: 16 amino acids. The CDR3 loop is CASTARTGLSNQPQHF. CDR3 nucleotides: TGTGCCAGCACCGCCAGGACAGGCCTTAGCAATCAGCCCCAGCATTTT.

This chain connects TRBV13 to TRBJ1-3; D perhaps matches TRBD1 (6 bases). CDR3 length: 17 amino acids. Trimming cost V 5 bases and J 4 bases, with 21 bases left between them. Germline V gene data show CDR1 as PRHDT and CDR2 as FYEKMQ (reference sequence). The CDR3 DNA sequence: TGTGCCAGCAGCCGTAGAAGAACAGGGACCGAGGGAAACACCATATATTTT. Translation: CASSRRRTGTEGNTIYF.

The chain has TRBV11-2 and TRBJ2-3; D is undetermined. V dropped 1 base and J dropped 2 bases, with 10 bases sitting between them. Looked up from germline, CDR1 is SGHAT and CDR2 is FQNNGV. CDR3 length: 15 residues. The CDR3 region is CASSLGLLYTDTQYF. As DNA, the CDR3 is TGTGCCAGCAGCTTAGGATTGCTGTACACAGATACGCAGTATTTT.